The 19 T cell receptor beta chains in this list originate from one sample, sequenced in a study of blood T cell repertoires in COVID-19. The assay was immunoSEQ multiplex PCR, and TCRdb's table has in-frame clones only and misses some. The data hold roughly 120,000 clones, with over 60% observed a single time. The source material was peripheral blood. The receptors stem from an elderly woman with active or convalescent COVID-19.

V usage is TRBV6-6 and J usage is TRBJ1-1, with TRBD1 matching 7 bases. Trimming at V came to 2 bases and at J to 7 bases, leaving 4 bases not matched to a gene. The CDR3 has 13 amino acids. The germline V gene encodes CDR1 MNHNY and CDR2 SVGAGI (reference sequence). The DNA of the CDR3 is TGTGCCAGCAGTTACCCCGGGACAGATGAAGCTTTCTTT. As protein: CASSYPGTDEAFF.

This rearrangement joins TRBV5-1 to TRBJ2-5, with TRBD2 as a possible D gene (6 bases). Trimming removed 0 bases at V and 3 bases at J, with 12 bases between. The CDR3 length is 15 residues. Germline assignment: CDR1 SGHRS and CDR2 YFSETQ. This CDR3 reads CASSLEGPGEETQYF. The DNA for the CDR3 is TGCGCCAGCAGCTTGGAGGGACCGGGGGAAGAGACCCAGTACTTC.

V and J are TRBV19 and TRBJ1-3; TRBD1 might be the D (5 bases). CDR1 and CDR2 from the germline V gene are LNHDA and SQIVND (reference sequence). V was shortened by 5 bases and J by 10 bases, with 21 bases between the two germline ends. The CDR3 covers 15 residues. The CDR3 DNA reads as TGTGCCAGTAGTGAAGGGCCGGGCAGGGATTTGACCATATATTTT. Its protein product is CASSEGPGRDLTIYF.

The chain has TRBV10-1 and TRBJ1-3; 9 positions match TRBD1. The CDR3 spans 20 residues. V was clipped by 4 bases and J by 1 base; unmatched bases: 17. Germline V gives CDR1 WNHNN, CDR2 SYGVQD (reference sequence). The CDR3 region has the DNA TGCGCCAGCAGTGGGGGTCTTTCCGGGACAGGGCGAACTTCTGGAAACACCATATATTTT. Its translation: CASSGGLSGTGRTSGNTIYF.

The V and J genes are TRBV19 and TRBJ2-5; TRBD2 matches 7 bases. The J segment lost 2 bases and the V segment lost 4 bases, leaving 7 bases of the junction unmatched. The CDR3 contains 15 residues. CDR1 is LNHDA, CDR2 SQIVND, per germline (reference sequence). The CDR3 nucleotides are TGTGCCAGTAGTACCGAGGGTAGCGGGCAAGAGACCCAGTACTTC. This translates into CASSTEGSGQETQYF.

The CDR3 nucleotides are TGTGCCAGTAGCCCCGCGGGGTCCTATGGCTACACCTTC. Protein: CASSPAGSYGYTF. V and J are TRBV19 and TRBJ1-2; the D is unclear. CDR1 and CDR2 (germline): LNHDA, SQIVND (reference sequence). CDR3 length: 13 residues. Trimming removed 6 bases at V and 4 bases at J, with 12 bases between.

There are a few counts of this clone. The chain links TRBV19 to TRBJ1-1, with 7 nucleotides matching TRBD1. The CDR3 length is 14 residues. The germline V gene encodes CDR1 LNHDA and CDR2 SQIVND (reference sequence). With 2 bases clipped from V and 5 bases from J, the junction kept 5 bases outside the gene matches. Written as DNA, the CDR3 is TGTGCCAGTAGTATAAGCAGGGGGTGGACTGAAGCTTTCTTT. It is translated as CASSISRGWTEAFF.

The chain joins TRBV7-2 to TRBJ2-1; D may be TRBD1 (6 bases). The V end lost 3 bases, the J end lost 7 bases, and 13 bases lay between the germline ends. Germline lookup yields CDR1 SGHTA and CDR2 FQGNSA. This CDR3 has 14 amino acids. CDR3 bases: TGTGCCAGCAGCTTCGCACAGGGATCGAATGAGCAGTTCTTC. It codes for CASSFAQGSNEQFF.

The chain recombines TRBV6-4 with TRBJ1-6; the D gene is possibly TRBD1 (6 bases). V lost 4 bases and J 0 bases, leaving 22 bases between the germline ends. Germline V gene lookup returns CDR1 MRHNA and CDR2 SNTAGT. The length of the CDR3 is 20 residues. The CDR3 DNA is TGTGCCAGCAGTGCGATGCTTGGGGGGGCCCACGTCTCCTATAATTCACCCCTCCACTTT. Amino acid sequence: CASSAMLGGAHVSYNSPLHF.

This chain links TRBV24-1 with TRBJ2-7, with 11 bases matching TRBD2. Trimming took 7 bases from V and 5 from J; bases not matched to a gene: 9. CDR3 length: 15 residues. Looked up from germline, CDR1 is KGHDR and CDR2 is SFDVKD. The CDR3 coding sequence is TGTGCCACCAGCCAATCGACTAGCGGGATAGACGAGCAGTACTTC. It is translated as CATSQSTSGIDEQYF.

V usage is TRBV5-4 and J usage is TRBJ2-1; TRBD2 matches at 9 bases. Germline CDR1 SGHNT, CDR2 YYREEE (reference sequence). Unmatched junction bases numbered 7, after V lost 3 bases and J lost 3 bases. The CDR3 extends over 16 amino acids. The CDR3 DNA reads TGTGCCAGCAGCTCATTAGCGGGAGAAATCTACAATGAGCAGTTCTTC. Translation: CASSSLAGEIYNEQFF.

The V gene is TRBV4-3, the J gene TRBJ1-2; D is unresolved. The CDR3 is 16 amino acids. Trimming pared 0 bases from V and 4 bases from J, leaving 15 bases between. CDR1 is LGHNA and CDR2 is YSLEER in the germline V gene. CDR3: CASSQDGAGSSYGYTF. DNA for the CDR3: TGCGCCAGCAGCCAAGATGGCGCGGGAAGTTCCTATGGCTACACCTTC.

The V call is TRBV7-7, the J call TRBJ2-5; the match to TRBD2 covers 12 bases. The CDR3 consists of 15 residues. The germline CDR1 and CDR2 sequences are SSHAT and FNYEAQ (reference sequence). The junction had 6 bases not matched to a gene; V was cut back by 5 bases and J by 5 bases. CDR3 loop: CASSRTSGNGETQYF. The CDR3 DNA follows: TGTGCCAGCAGCCGGACTAGCGGGAACGGGGAGACCCAGTACTTC.

This clone was found a few times. The CDR3 reads CASSSSGSSYNEQFF. The CDR3 DNA is TGTGCCAGCAGCTCTTCGGGAAGCTCCTACAATGAGCAGTTCTTC. J is TRBJ2-1 and V is TRBV5-4; D possibly corresponds to TRBD2 (5 bases). The CDR3 is made up of 15 amino acids. The V gene's germline CDR1 is SGHNT and CDR2 YYREEE (reference sequence). V lost 3 bases and J 0 bases, leaving 10 bases between the germline ends.

This clone was picked up one time. The chain combines TRBV7-9 with TRBJ2-1, with 9 positions matching TRBD2. Trimming cost V 6 bases and J 4 bases; bases outside gene matches: 7. Germline CDR1 is SEHNR and CDR2 is FQNEAQ (reference sequence). There are 15 residues in the CDR3. The CDR3 DNA reads TGTGCCAGCAGTCTGACTAGCGGATATTACAATGAGCAGTTCTTC. This gives the protein CASSLTSGYYNEQFF.

The genes are TRBV9 and TRBJ2-5; D is ambiguous. Germline CDR1 is SGDLS and CDR2 is YYNGEE. The V end lost 2 bases, the J end lost 1 base, and 6 bases lay between the germline ends. The CDR3 has 13 amino acids. This chain's CDR3 is CASSVGPQETQYF. The CDR3 coding sequence is TGTGCCAGCAGCGTGGGCCCCCAAGAGACCCAGTACTTC.

The CDR3 DNA reads TGCAGCGTTGATGGACTAGCCGGAGAACGAGATACGCAGTATTTT. Translation: CSVDGLAGERDTQYF. V usage is TRBV29-1 and J usage is TRBJ2-3; 8 bases are shared with TRBD2. This CDR3 spans 15 amino acids. The germline V gene has CDR1 SQVTM and CDR2 ANQGSEA. The V segment lost 3 bases and the J segment 5 bases; nucleotides outside the gene matches: 10.

V gene TRBV4-1 combines with J gene TRBJ2-1; 8 nucleotides agree with TRBD2. V lost 4 bases to trimming and J lost 13 bases; unmatched junction nucleotides: 9. The germline CDR1 and CDR2 sequences are MGHRA and YSYEKL. This CDR3 is 13 amino acids long. The CDR3 is CASSLTEREPQFF. The CDR3 DNA reads TGCGCCAGCAGCCTTACCGAGCGGGAGCCACAGTTCTTC.

The chain is built from TRBV6-6 and TRBJ2-4; 9 bases line up with TRBD1. The V segment lost 5 bases and the J segment 4 bases; nucleotides outside the gene matches: 6. CDR1 MNHNY and CDR2 SVGAGI come from the germline V gene (reference sequence). The CDR3 loop spans 15 amino acids. This chain's CDR3 is CASSPPGQGKNIQYF. CDR3 DNA: TGTGCCAGCAGTCCCCCCGGACAGGGGAAAAACATTCAGTACTTC.